This passage covers 25 T cell receptor beta chains from one sample sequenced in a study of T cells in Graves' hyperthyroidism and ophthalmopathy. Researchers amplified the TCR beta CDR3 regions from RNA transcripts. The HTBI primer set was used in a first-round RT-PCR of the TCR CDR3. A single record per CDR3 protein comes from TCRdb applying MiXCR to the multiplex PCR reads. In the table there are about 480,000 distinct CDR3 sequences, 13% to 15% of which are singletons. Sample: blood. Receptors were obtained from a woman between 18 and 29 years old with Graves' hyperthyroidism.

This chain links TRBV2 with TRBJ1-5; 9 bases agree with TRBD1. V was clipped by 6 bases and J by 3 bases; unmatched bases: 9. The V gene's germline CDR1 is SNHLY and CDR2 FYNNEI. CDR3 length: 16 amino acids. The CDR3 DNA sequence: TGTGCCAGCAGGGATGGGACAGGGATGTACAATCAGCCCCAGCATTTT. Protein sequence: CASRDGTGMYNQPQHF.

The chain couples TRBV7-6 to TRBJ2-2; maybe TRBD2 (6 bases). This CDR3 is built from 16 residues. V was clipped by 5 bases and J by 5 bases, with 18 bases between them. Per germline, CDR1 SGHVS and CDR2 FNYEAQ. As DNA, the CDR3 is TGTGCCAGCAGCCCCCCTGACGGGAGTTTGACCGGGGAGCTGTTTTTT. Translating gives CASSPPDGSLTGELFF.

This sequence joins TRBV28 and TRBJ1-4; D remains unclear. CDR3 size: 18 residues. Germline CDR1 and CDR2: MDHEN and SYDVKM. V was trimmed by 6 bases and J by 0 bases, leaving 20 bases between them. This CDR3 is CASSRGGPASATNEKLFF. The CDR3 DNA reads as TGTGCCAGCAGCCGCGGAGGGCCTGCCTCTGCAACTAATGAAAAACTGTTTTTT.

This clonotype was detected many times. V is TRBV24-1 and J is TRBJ2-2; D is undetermined. Germline-derived CDR1 and CDR2 are KGHDR and SFDVKD. Trimming shortened V by 1 base and J by 3 bases, and 5 bases separated the two germline ends. The CDR3 loop spans 14 amino acids. The CDR3 coding sequence is TGTGCCACCAGTGATTTTGACTACACCGGGGAGCTGTTTTTT. Its translation is CATSDFDYTGELFF.

This clonotype has a count of ten or more. The chain uses TRBV9 and TRBJ2-5; 15 nucleotides line up with TRBD2. J lost 5 bases, V lost 4 bases, and 9 bases had no gene match. CDR1 is SGDLS, CDR2 YYNGEE, per germline. The CDR3 spans 17 residues. The chain's CDR3 is CASSLSGLAGGGETQYF. CDR3 DNA: TGTGCCAGCAGCTTGAGCGGACTAGCGGGAGGGGGGGAGACCCAGTACTTC.

This clonotype was seen ten or more times. The rearrangement links TRBV20-1 to TRBJ2-4, with TRBD1 identical over 8 bases. The junction had 1 base not matched to a gene; V was cut back by 6 bases and J by 0 bases. Germline CDR1 is DFQATT and CDR2 is SNEGSKA (reference sequence). The CDR3 contains 13 residues. The CDR3 bases are TGCAGTGCGGGGACAGGAGCCAAAAACATTCAGTACTTC. This encodes CSAGTGAKNIQYF.

This chain links TRBV27 with TRBJ1-2, with no clear D. CDR1 is MNHEY, CDR2 SMNVEV, per germline (reference sequence). The CDR3 totals 15 residues. The germline V and J ends were trimmed by 2 bases and 0 bases, with 10 bases remaining between them. The CDR3 region has the DNA TGTGCCAGCAGTTTAGTTCCCCCCACTAACTATGGCTACACCTTC. Protein: CASSLVPPTNYGYTF.

This clonotype was seen a handful of times. The chain links TRBV14 to TRBJ2-1; 12 bases agree with TRBD2. Germline V gene data show CDR1 as SGHDN and CDR2 as FVKESK. CDR3 length: 17 amino acids. V lost 8 bases to trimming and J lost 6 bases; unmatched junction nucleotides: 14. In nucleotides, the CDR3 is TGTGCCAGCGCTTCAACCACTAGCGGGAGGTTTCCCAATGAGCAGTTCTTC. Amino acid sequence: CASASTTSGRFPNEQFF.

The sample holds many counts of this clonotype. The rearrangement joins TRBV12-5 to TRBJ2-1; D gene unclear. The CDR3 extends over 12 amino acids. V lost 2 bases, J lost 15 bases, and 14 bases lay in between. CDR1 LGHNT and CDR2 FRNRAP come from the germline V gene. The CDR3 reads CASGLMTHRRFF. The DNA of the CDR3 is TGTGCTAGTGGTTTGATGACCCACCGACGGTTCTTC.

This clonotype was counted at least ten times. This sequence joins TRBV7-2 and TRBJ2-2, with 8 bases lining up with TRBD1. From germline, CDR1 is SGHTA and CDR2 FQGNSA. With V trimmed by 2 bases and J by 6 bases, 5 bases remained unmatched. This CDR3 has 15 amino acids. The chain's CDR3 is CASSLQGAISGELFF. CDR3 nucleotide sequence: TGTGCCAGCAGCTTACAGGGGGCGATCTCCGGGGAGCTGTTTTTT.

This clonotype was seen at least ten times. The V and J genes are TRBV10-3 and TRBJ2-5; TRBD2 agrees at 8 bases. Germline V gene lookup returns CDR1 ENHRY and CDR2 SYGVKD. V lost 0 bases, J lost 5 bases, and 8 bases stayed unmatched. The CDR3 sequence is 16 residues long. The CDR3 loop reads CAISESGGRPGETQYF. CDR3 coding DNA: TGTGCCATCAGTGAGTCTGGCGGGAGGCCGGGGGAGACCCAGTACTTC.

This clonotype appeared many times. V gene TRBV27 combines with J gene TRBJ2-7, with 10 bases fitting TRBD2. In germline, CDR1 is MNHEY, CDR2 SMNVEV (reference sequence). V shed 5 bases, J shed 1 base, and the junction held 5 bases outside the gene matches. The CDR3 sequence is 15 residues long. CDR3: CASSRGTSVSYEQYV. CDR3 nucleotide sequence: TGTGCCAGCAGTCGAGGGACTAGCGTTTCCTACGAGCAGTACGTC.

This clonotype was recorded a few times. V and J are TRBV19 and TRBJ1-2; D is perhaps TRBD1 (6 bases). The CDR3 is 13 residues long. Germline CDR1 is LNHDA and CDR2 is SQIVND (reference sequence). Trimming cost V 3 bases and J 5 bases, with 10 bases left between them. As DNA, the CDR3 is TGTGCCAGTAGTATCCAGGGGTATTATGGCTACACCTTC. The encoded protein is CASSIQGYYGYTF. The full variable domain, its missing parts supplied by reference TRBV19 and TRBJ1-2, is DGGITQSPKYLFRKEGQNVTLSCEQNLNHDAMYWYRQDPGQGLRLIYYSQIVNDFQKGDIAEGYSVSREKKESFPLTVTSAQKNPTAFYLCASSIQGYYGYTFGSGTRLTVV.

This clonotype appeared a few times. The chain uses TRBV30 and TRBJ2-1; 8 bases line up with TRBD2. The CDR3 has 14 residues. The trim removed 3 bases at V and 3 bases at J, leaving 4 bases unmatched. CDR1 and CDR2 from the germline V gene are GTSNPN and SVGIG (reference sequence). CDR3 sequence: CAWREREYYNEQFF. In DNA form, the CDR3 reads TGTGCCTGGAGGGAGCGGGAGTACTACAATGAGCAGTTCTTC.

The chain has TRBV20-1 and TRBJ2-7, with D possibly being TRBD1 or TRBD2 (5 bases each). Trimming pared 2 bases from V and 3 bases from J, leaving 11 bases between. The CDR3 has 13 amino acids. Germline lookup yields CDR1 DFQATT and CDR2 SNEGSKA (reference sequence). The CDR3, as DNA: TGCAGTGCTAGAACCGGGGCTGGCTACGAGCAGTACGTC. This translates into CSARTGAGYEQYV.

This clonotype was seen at least ten times. This chain links TRBV2 with TRBJ2-1; D unresolved. V was pared by 4 bases and J by 7 bases, with 5 bases between. The CDR3 is 11 amino acids. Germline CDR1 reads SNHLY; CDR2 reads FYNNEI. The CDR3 DNA follows: TGTGCCAGCAGTGCGGCGAATGAGCAGTTCTTC. As protein: CASSAANEQFF.

This clonotype was observed at least ten times. This rearrangement joins TRBV12-3 or TRBV12-4 to TRBJ1-4, with D uncertain. The CDR3 is made up of 14 amino acids. V lost 4 bases and J lost 8, with 14 bases in between. CDR3 sequence (DNA): TGTGCCAGCAGTTGGGGAGGGAGCAGGGAAAAACTGTTTTTT. Its translation: CASSWGGSREKLFF.

This clonotype was detected ten times or more. J is TRBJ2-1 and V is TRBV5-1; TRBD2 is a possible D gene (6 bases). Deletions cut 4 bases from V and 7 bases from J, with 15 bases between. Germline V lookup: CDR1 SGHRS, CDR2 YFSETQ. CDR3 length equals 14 residues. CDR3 in DNA: TGCGCCAGCAGCCCACTAGCACTTGGGAATGAGCAGTTCTTC. As protein: CASSPLALGNEQFF.

This clonotype showed up many times. The rearrangement uses TRBV2 and TRBJ1-1; 7 nucleotides agree with TRBD1. V gave up 6 bases and J gave up 6 bases; unmatched junction bases: 16. Germline CDR1 SNHLY, CDR2 FYNNEI. The CDR3 has 16 amino acids. CDR3: CASRYYRQGTRAEAFF. The CDR3 DNA sequence: TGTGCCAGCAGATACTATCGACAGGGTACGAGGGCTGAAGCTTTCTTT.

In its sample, this clonotype was seen many times. The V and J genes are TRBV4-1 and TRBJ1-1, with D unresolved. V was pared by 0 bases and J by 4 bases, with 12 bases between. Germline CDR1 and CDR2: MGHRA and YSYEKL. This CDR3 spans 15 amino acids. The CDR3 region is CASSQEGPLGTEAFF. DNA for the CDR3: TGCGCCAGCAGCCAAGAGGGCCCTTTAGGCACTGAAGCTTTCTTT.

This clonotype was picked up a small number of times. This chain uses TRBV14 with TRBJ1-2, with D unclear. CDR1 is SGHDN and CDR2 is FVKESK in the germline V gene. The CDR3 length is 15 residues. V was clipped by 4 bases and J by 3 bases, with 15 bases between them. CDR3 sequence (DNA): TGTGCCAGCAGCCCCATCTTGGTCAGGCACTATGGCTACACCTTC. This gives the protein CASSPILVRHYGYTF.

This clonotype has only a few counts. V and J are TRBV5-6 and TRBJ2-7; D may be TRBD1 (7 bases). Trimming removed 3 bases from V and 3 bases from J, with 19 bases in between. Germline V gene sequence: CDR1 SGHDT, CDR2 YYEEEE. The CDR3 is made up of 16 amino acids. CDR3 sequence (DNA): TGTGCCAGCAGCTCTTTGGGGGGACAGCGAGGCTACGAGCAGTACTTC. Encoded protein: CASSSLGGQRGYEQYF.

This clonotype was seen many times. The chain links TRBV12-3 or TRBV12-4 to TRBJ1-2, with 10 bases lining up with TRBD1. The CDR3 has 15 amino acids. V lost 0 bases and J lost 7; bases outside the gene matches: 5. CDR3 DNA: TGTGCCAGCAGTTTAGCGCCGGACAGGGGGGTTGGCTACACCTTC. It is translated as CASSLAPDRGVGYTF.

The genes are TRBV20-1 and TRBJ2-7; 8 bases map to TRBD2. CDR1 and CDR2 from the germline V gene are DFQATT and SNEGSKA (reference sequence). The CDR3 runs 15 residues. V lost 3 bases, J lost 1 base, and 8 bases stayed unmatched. Here the CDR3 reads CSARGLVGRSYEQYF. In nucleotides, the CDR3 is TGCAGTGCTAGGGGACTAGTGGGAAGGTCCTACGAGCAGTACTTC.

Many counts were recorded for this clonotype. CDR3 loop: CASSLLAKNTGELFF. In DNA, the CDR3 is TGTGCCAGCAGCCTACTAGCGAAGAACACCGGGGAGCTGTTTTTT. This chain links TRBV7-6 with TRBJ2-2; 7 bases are a match to TRBD2. V trimming: 5 bases; J trimming: 1 base; junction bases outside the gene matches: 4. Germline CDR1 and CDR2: SGHVS and FNYEAQ. The CDR3 consists of 15 residues.